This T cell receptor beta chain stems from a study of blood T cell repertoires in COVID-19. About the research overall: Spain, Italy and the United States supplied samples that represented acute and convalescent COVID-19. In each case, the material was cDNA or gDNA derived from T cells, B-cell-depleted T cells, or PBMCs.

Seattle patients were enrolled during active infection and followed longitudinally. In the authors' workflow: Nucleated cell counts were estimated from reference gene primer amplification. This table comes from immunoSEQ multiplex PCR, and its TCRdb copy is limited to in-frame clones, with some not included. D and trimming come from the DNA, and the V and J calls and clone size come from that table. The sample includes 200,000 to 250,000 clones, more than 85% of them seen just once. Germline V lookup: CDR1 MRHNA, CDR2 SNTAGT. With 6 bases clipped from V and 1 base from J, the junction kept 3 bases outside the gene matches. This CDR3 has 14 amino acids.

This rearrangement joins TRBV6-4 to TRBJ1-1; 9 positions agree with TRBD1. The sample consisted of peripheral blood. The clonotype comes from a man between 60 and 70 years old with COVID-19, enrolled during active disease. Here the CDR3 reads CASRKDRGNTEAFF. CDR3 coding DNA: TGTGCCAGCAGAAAGGACAGGGGGAACACTGAAGCTTTCTTT.